These 9 T cell receptor beta chains originate from one sample sequenced in a study of PD-1 blockade in classical Hodgkin lymphoma. The assay was immunoSEQ multiplex PCR, and TCRdb's table has in-frame clones only and misses some. This sample carries roughly 50,000 clones, 80% of them seen once, and the ten largest clones take about 20%. All patients relapsed after autologous stem cell transplantation, and brentuximab vedotin exposure varied. Source: peripheral blood mononuclear cells (PBMCs), taken before the second cycle of nivolumab. These receptors all come from a human donor with classical Hodgkin lymphoma.

This clone came up once. The V gene is TRBV5-4, the J gene TRBJ2-2; 8 bases align to TRBD2. V dropped 4 bases and J dropped 4; count of bases not matched to a gene: 6. CDR3 length: 15 amino acids. Per germline, CDR1 SGHNT and CDR2 YYREEE (reference sequence). This CDR3 reads CASSPGGRSTGELFF. In nucleotides, the CDR3 is TGTGCCAGCAGCCCGGGGGGGCGGAGCACCGGGGAGCTGTTTTTT.

This chain links TRBV18 with TRBJ1-1; D remains ambiguous. V was cut by 5 bases and J by 3 bases, with 16 bases left in between. Looked up from germline, CDR1 is KGHSH and CDR2 is LQKENI. This CDR3 is built from 15 residues. The chain's CDR3 is CASSARQTLDTEAFF. The CDR3 nucleotides read TGTGCCAGCTCAGCAAGACAAACCTTGGACACTGAAGCTTTCTTT.

The gene calls are TRBV6-6 and TRBJ2-3, with 10 bases that match TRBD1. The ends lost 5 bases at V and 12 bases at J; junction bases unmatched: 5. Germline assignment: CDR1 MNHNY and CDR2 SVGAGI (reference sequence). CDR3 length: 12 amino acids. In nucleotides, the CDR3 is TGTGCCAGCAGTCGCGGGGACAGGGGCCAGTATTTT. Translated, it gives CASSRGDRGQYF.

The genes are TRBV7-2 and TRBJ1-1; 7 bases line up with TRBD1. This CDR3 contains 15 residues. From germline, CDR1 is SGHTA and CDR2 FQGNSA. Trimming at V came to 11 bases and at J to 4 bases, leaving 16 bases not matched to a gene. CDR3 bases: TGTGCCCTCAAAAAAAGCATGGCAGGGGGCACTGAAGCTTTCTTT. It codes for CALKKSMAGGTEAFF.

Concerning this clone: Within the sample, other DNA sequences also encode this same CDR3. The gene calls are TRBV30 and TRBJ2-7; D ambiguous. This CDR3 comprises 13 residues. V was trimmed by 1 base and J by 0 bases, leaving 7 bases between them. Germline V lookup: CDR1 GTSNPN, CDR2 SVGIG (reference sequence). CDR3: CAWSATDSYEQYF. The CDR3 DNA is TGTGCCTGGAGTGCAACGGACTCCTACGAGCAGTACTTC.

The chain employs TRBV27 and TRBJ1-2; D possibly corresponds to TRBD1 (5 bases). The CDR3 runs to 14 residues. Trimming left V 6 bases short and J 8 bases short, with 19 bases between. Germline CDR1 and CDR2: MNHEY and SMNVEV (reference sequence). The CDR3 DNA reads TGTGCCAGCAGGCTCGGGGGAGGGGTAGGAGGCTACACCTTC. Amino acid sequence: CASRLGGGVGGYTF.

Details on this clone: An end of the junction differs from the germline gene, which may be a read error. The V and J genes are TRBV6-4 and TRBJ1-1, with D perhaps matching TRBD1 (5 bases). The CDR3 runs to 15 residues. In germline, CDR1 is MRHNA, CDR2 SNTAGT. Written as DNA, the CDR3 is TGTGCCATCAGTGATACCGGGACGGTGAACACTGAAGCTTTCTTT. Amino acid sequence: CAISDTGTVNTEAFF.

The V and J genes are TRBV5-4 and TRBJ2-1; 8 positions agree with TRBD2. V lost 4 bases, J lost 9 bases, and 12 bases stayed unmatched. Germline V lookup: CDR1 SGHNT, CDR2 YYREEE (reference sequence). This CDR3 has 15 residues. The CDR3 nucleotides are TGTGCCAGCAGCGGGACCCTAGGGGCGGGAGGTGAGCAGTTCTTC. It translates to CASSGTLGAGGEQFF. The full variable domain, completed using reference TRBV5-4 and TRBJ2-1, is ETGVTQSPTHLIKTRGQQVTLRCSSQSGHNTVSWYQQALGQGPQFIFQYYREEENGRGNFPPRFSGLQFPNYSSELNVNALELDDSALYLCASSGTLGAGGEQFFGPGTRLTVL.

This clone has only a few counts. The chain combines TRBV27 with TRBJ2-6; TRBD1 might be the D (5 bases). The germline CDR1 and CDR2 sequences are MNHEY and SMNVEV (reference sequence). Trimming removed 4 bases from V and 1 base from J, with 11 bases in between. The CDR3 runs to 16 residues. The CDR3 DNA reads as TGTGCCAGCAGTTGGGGCAGCCTGTCTGGGGCCAACGTCCTGACTTTC. It is translated as CASSWGSLSGANVLTF.